This T cell receptor beta chain derives from a study of cytomegalovirus exposure and HLA in healthy donors. V lost 4 bases, J lost 9 bases, and 14 bases stayed unmatched. Germline-derived CDR1 and CDR2 are SGHTA and FQGNSA. There are 15 residues in the CDR3. TCRdb's copy holds only in-frame clones and misses some; the assay was immunoSEQ multiplex PCR. The sample lists approximately 180,000 clones, around nine tenths occurring once. This TCR derives from a woman in her 30s in good health and CMV-seronegative. The chain uses TRBV7-2 and TRBJ2-7; 8 positions agree with TRBD1. The source material was PBMCs. The CDR3 DNA follows: TGTGCCAGCAGCTCCGCTCCCCGGGACAGGACGTTGCAGTACTTC. This sequence encodes CASSSAPRDRTLQYF. Full variable domain (remainder filled in from reference TRBV7-2 and TRBJ2-7): GAGVSQSPSNKVTEKGKDVELRCDPISGHTALYWYRQSLGQGLEFLIYFQGNSAPDKSGLPSDRFSAERTGGSVSTLTIQRTQQEDSAVYLCASSSAPRDRTLQYFGPGTRLTVT.